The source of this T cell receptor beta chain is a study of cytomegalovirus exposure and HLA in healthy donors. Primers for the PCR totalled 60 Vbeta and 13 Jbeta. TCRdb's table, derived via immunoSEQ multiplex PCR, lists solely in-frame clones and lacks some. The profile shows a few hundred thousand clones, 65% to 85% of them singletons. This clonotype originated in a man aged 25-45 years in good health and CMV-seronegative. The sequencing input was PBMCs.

The CDR3 here is CASSYGERSGADTQYF. In nucleotides, the CDR3 is TGTGCCAGTAGTTATGGGGAGCGCTCTGGGGCAGATACGCAGTATTTT. The rearrangement joins TRBV19 to TRBJ2-3; the D gene is possibly TRBD2 (5 bases). The germline V and J ends were trimmed by 5 bases and 4 bases, with 19 bases remaining between them. Germline-derived CDR1 and CDR2 are LNHDA and SQIVND (reference sequence). The CDR3 has 16 residues.